This section outlines one T cell receptor (beta chain) sequence together with its context. What it recognizes is unknown. TCRdb analysed the 5' RACE reads with MiXCR anew, one entry per CDR3 protein. The sample comprises 250,000 to 400,000 distinct CDR3 sequences, about 4% of which are singletons, and 20% to 25% rests with the top ten. This entry comes from a study of T cells after yellow fever vaccination. Study-level background: Preparation used SMART-Seq v4 Ultra Low Input for the low-cell-number fractions.

Overall study findings and caveats: The CD4 compartment and the CD8 compartment contained a small share of clonotypes in common. Researchers report a weaker secondary response that nonetheless peaked faster, day 5 versus 15. Reappearance after the booster was observed for most primary-vaccination clones (roughly 97% CD4, more than 70% CD8).

The CDR3 contains 16 residues. CDR1 is SEHNR and CDR2 is FQNEAQ in the germline V gene (reference sequence). Trimming stripped 1 base from V and 2 bases from J, with 14 bases between. The sample consisted of PBMCs, taken 5 days after the yellow fever booster vaccination. This receptor was taken from a man aged 18 to 29 who received the YFV17D yellow fever vaccine. V and J are TRBV7-9 and TRBJ2-5; no clear D. The CDR3 region has the DNA TGTGCCAGCAGCTTAGAATTAGCCTCGGCTCAAGAGACCCAGTACTTC. Protein: CASSLELASAQETQYF. Based on the CDR3 plus reference TRBV7-9 and TRBJ2-5, the full variable domain is DTGVSQNPRHKITKRGQNVTFRCDPISEHNRLYWYRQTLGQGPEFLTYFQNEAQLEKSRLLSDRFSAERPKGSFSTLEIQRTEQGDSAMYLCASSLELASAQETQYFGPGTRLLVL.